The 21 T cell receptor beta chains listed next were all sequenced from one sample in a study of CD8 T cells in Susac syndrome. With random hexamers, reverse transcription was performed on about 0.5 to 1 ug of RNA. TCRdb ran MiXCR on the immunoSEQ multiplex PCR reads and lists one entry per CDR3 protein. The table has 140,000 or so distinct CDR3 sequences, roughly 94% seen once. The specimen was CD4+ T cells from PBMCs. The receptor source for this set is a human donor in good health.

Comment on this clonotype: A read error may account for a junction end that differs from germline. The V gene is TRBV7-2, the J gene TRBJ1-1, with TRBD1 matching over 9 bases. This CDR3 has 12 residues. The V gene's germline CDR1 is SGHTA and CDR2 FQGNSA. The CDR3 nucleotides read TGTGCCAGCAGCACCGGGACAGGGAGAGCGGCTTTT. As protein: CASSTGTGRAAF.

This chain links TRBV27 with TRBJ2-7; TRBD1 is a possible D gene (6 bases). V lost 2 bases and J 10 bases, leaving 9 bases between the germline ends. From germline, CDR1 is MNHEY and CDR2 SMNVEV (reference sequence). This CDR3 region has 11 residues. The CDR3 DNA reads TGTGCCAGCAGTTTAATGGACAGACAGTACTTC. Translation gives CASSLMDRQYF.

This clonotype was observed a single time. The chain joins TRBV11-1 to TRBJ2-2; TRBD2 aligns across 13 bases. The junction had 14 bases not matched to a gene; V was cut back by 6 bases and J by 1 base. Germline CDR1 and CDR2: SGHAT and FQDESV (reference sequence). The CDR3 contains 20 residues. The CDR3 protein is CASSLSLTSGRIGNTGELFF. The DNA of the CDR3 is TGTGCCAGCAGTCTAAGTCTGACTAGCGGGAGGATCGGGAACACCGGGGAGCTGTTTTTT.

The rearrangement joins TRBV20-1 to TRBJ2-5, with D hard to call. The germline V gene encodes CDR1 DFQATT and CDR2 SNEGSKA (reference sequence). Trimming cost V 0 bases and J 6 bases, with 8 bases left between them. The CDR3 has 12 residues. CDR3 sequence: CSAREGMKTQYF. CDR3 nucleotide sequence: TGCAGTGCTAGAGAGGGGATGAAGACCCAGTACTTC.

The DNA for the CDR3 is TGCAGTGCCGAGGACAGGGTAGCGTATGGCTACACCTTC. Amino acids: CSAEDRVAYGYTF. The chain carries TRBV20-1 and TRBJ1-2; TRBD1 aligns across 8 bases. Germline V CDR1 and CDR2: DFQATT, SNEGSKA (reference sequence). V gave up 6 bases and J gave up 5 bases; unmatched junction bases: 8. This CDR3 spans 13 amino acids.

The chain couples TRBV6-1 to TRBJ2-7, with 7 bases lining up with TRBD2. Trimming at V came to 6 bases and at J to 4 bases, leaving 9 bases not matched to a gene. This CDR3 spans 14 amino acids. Germline CDR1 reads MNHNS; CDR2 reads SASEGT. CDR3 DNA sequence: TGTGCCAGCAGGGTGGCGGGAGAAAAATACGAGCAGTACTTC. Translation: CASRVAGEKYEQYF.

The genes are TRBV12-3 or TRBV12-4 and TRBJ1-2, with 7 bases matching TRBD1. The CDR3 totals 18 residues. J was trimmed by 5 bases and V by 1 base; bases with no gene match: 16. The CDR3 DNA is TGTGCCAGCAGTTTAGGGTCCCCAACAGGGGCACAATCTTATGGCTACACCTTC. This codes for CASSLGSPTGAQSYGYTF.

A single count supports this clonotype. The chain joins TRBV6-5 to TRBJ1-2; 8 bases agree with TRBD1. V gave up 5 bases and J gave up 8 bases; unmatched junction bases: 4. Germline-derived CDR1 and CDR2 are MNHEY and SVGAGI. The CDR3 runs to 12 residues. CDR3 sequence: CASSTGGRGYTF. For the CDR3, the DNA is TGTGCCAGCAGTACAGGGGGGCGAGGCTACACCTTC.

V usage is TRBV30 and J usage is TRBJ1-2; D possibly corresponds to TRBD1 (5 bases). From germline, CDR1 is GTSNPN and CDR2 SVGIG (reference sequence). This CDR3 comprises 15 residues. The V and J ends lost 1 base and 6 bases respectively, with 18 bases between them. CDR3 DNA sequence: TGTGCCTGGAGTGGCGATCGGGACTTGGGCCATGGCTACACCTTC. This gives the protein CAWSGDRDLGHGYTF.

The V call is TRBV12-3 or TRBV12-4, the J call TRBJ1-1; TRBD1 agrees at 7 bases. There are 14 residues in the CDR3. V lost 7 bases to trimming and J lost 2 bases; unmatched junction nucleotides: 7. CDR3 sequence: CASTQGQDNTEAFF. CDR3 in DNA: TGTGCCAGCACCCAAGGACAGGACAACACTGAAGCTTTCTTT.

V is TRBV5-4 and J is TRBJ1-1, with 7 bases aligning to TRBD1. Germline trimming cut 4 bases from V and 1 base from J; bases unmatched to any gene: 7. The CDR3 length is 15 residues. Germline V lookup: CDR1 SGHNT, CDR2 YYREEE (reference sequence). The CDR3: CASSRSGQPNTEAFF. The CDR3, as DNA: TGTGCCAGCAGCCGGTCGGGACAGCCGAACACTGAAGCTTTCTTT.

The chain combines TRBV19 with TRBJ1-1; no clear D. Germline lookup yields CDR1 LNHDA and CDR2 SQIVND (reference sequence). V lost 2 bases and J 6 bases, leaving 10 bases between the germline ends. This CDR3 comprises 13 residues. The CDR3 region is CASSISQVSEAFF. DNA for the CDR3: TGTGCCAGTAGTATAAGCCAGGTTTCTGAAGCTTTCTTT.

The chain recombines TRBV5-1 with TRBJ1-4, with D uncertain. The CDR3 consists of 14 residues. V dropped 4 bases and J dropped 8 bases, with 15 bases sitting between them. CDR1 SGHRS and CDR2 YFSETQ come from the germline V gene. The CDR3 sequence is CASSMTEVGEKLFF. In DNA, the CDR3 is TGCGCCAGCAGCATGACGGAGGTTGGAGAAAAACTGTTTTTT.

The rearrangement links TRBV28 to TRBJ1-5; D is unclear. Germline V gives CDR1 MDHEN, CDR2 SYDVKM. CDR3 size: 13 residues. V was cut by 3 bases and J by 9 bases, with 12 bases left in between. The CDR3 loop reads CASSLLRVGPQHF. Here the CDR3 DNA reads TGTGCCAGCAGTTTGCTTAGGGTTGGGCCCCAGCATTTT.

The genes are TRBV19 and TRBJ2-5, with TRBD2 matching over 12 bases. Germline lookup yields CDR1 LNHDA and CDR2 SQIVND (reference sequence). The CDR3 is 15 amino acids. V lost 9 bases to trimming and J lost 5 bases; unmatched junction nucleotides: 10. CDR3 loop: CASRETSGRVETQYF. DNA for the CDR3: TGTGCCAGCAGGGAGACTAGCGGGAGAGTTGAGACCCAGTACTTC.

The gene calls are TRBV10-3 and TRBJ2-1; 9 bases are shared with TRBD2. The CDR3 is 15 amino acids. V dropped 5 bases and J dropped 3; count of bases not matched to a gene: 5. Germline CDR1 reads ENHRY; CDR2 reads SYGVKD. The CDR3: CAISPTSGDYNEQFF. In DNA form, the CDR3 reads TGTGCCATCAGTCCGACTAGCGGAGACTACAATGAGCAGTTCTTC.

In the case of this clonotype: A junction boundary mismatches the germline segment, possibly from a read error. The V call is TRBV2, the J call TRBJ1-2; D might be TRBD1 (5 bases). The germline V gene encodes CDR1 SNHLY and CDR2 FYNNEI. The CDR3 is made up of 15 amino acids. The CDR3 region is CASNEAGGFNYGYTF. The CDR3, as DNA: TGTGCCAGCAATGAAGCGGGGGGATTTAACTATGGCTACACCTTC.

The CDR3 here is CASSLYSGRAMYEQYF. CDR3 sequence (DNA): TGTGCCAGCAGTTTGTATAGCGGGAGGGCTATGTACGAGCAGTACTTC. The chain uses TRBV28 and TRBJ2-7, with 11 bases that match TRBD2. The germline gives CDR1 MDHEN, CDR2 SYDVKM. The V and J ends lost 3 bases and 4 bases, in that order; junction bases with no gene match: 8. The CDR3 length is 16 residues.

The chain links TRBV20-1 to TRBJ2-3; TRBD2 agrees at 12 bases. The CDR3 covers 17 residues. J gave up 2 bases and V 3 bases, and 9 bases lay outside the gene matches. The germline CDR1 and CDR2 sequences are DFQATT and SNEGSKA (reference sequence). The CDR3 reads CSARLLAGGPYTDTQYF. DNA for the CDR3: TGCAGTGCTAGGCTGCTAGCGGGAGGGCCGTACACAGATACGCAGTATTTT.

The chain recombines TRBV27 with TRBJ2-1; possibly TRBD2 for D (5 bases). Trimming shortened V by 6 bases and J by 7 bases, and 16 bases separated the two germline ends. This CDR3 contains 14 residues. The germline gives CDR1 MNHEY, CDR2 SMNVEV (reference sequence). Written as DNA, the CDR3 is TGTGCCAGCAGCTTAGCGAGGGAGCTAAATGAGCAGTTCTTC. Its translation: CASSLARELNEQFF.

This chain joins TRBV7-9 and TRBJ1-1, with 9 bases identical to TRBD1. Losses at the gene ends were 5 bases for V and 1 base for J; bases not matched to a gene: 8. The CDR3 has 16 amino acids. CDR1 is SEHNR, CDR2 FQNEAQ, per germline (reference sequence). CDR3 nucleotide sequence: TGTGCCAGCAGCCCAGGGACAGGGTGGAAGAACACTGAAGCTTTCTTT. It translates to CASSPGTGWKNTEAFF.